The 5 T cell receptor beta chains below all came from one sample that was sequenced in a study of control samples from healthy donors and cancer patients (dated by TCRdb to about 2020). Library preparation employed the immunoSEQ multiplex PCR assay. TCRdb re-hosts the immuneACCESS table, in-frame sequences only. Its copies lack some clones; in the studies checked, an unresolved V gene accounts for under half of them, and the cause for the rest is not known. This sample comprises around 110,000 clones, around 90% of them detected only once. Together, the top ten hold over 2% of the sample. The sequencing input was blood. These receptors were obtained from a woman aged 70-85 years in good health.

This chain connects TRBV4-3 to TRBJ2-2; tentative D call: TRBD2 (6 bases). CDR1 LGHNA and CDR2 YSLEER come from the germline V gene. The CDR3 sequence is 15 residues long. V was clipped by 1 base and J by 4 bases, with 10 bases between them. The CDR3 DNA is TGCGCCAGCAGCCAAGTACTGGGGGGCACCGGGGAGCTGTTTTTT. Translating gives CASSQVLGGTGELFF.

The rearrangement links TRBV3-1 (or the pseudogene TRBV3-2) to TRBJ2-3; 7 bases match TRBD2. The CDR3 has 14 amino acids. The germline V gene has CDR1 LGHDT and CDR2 YNNKEL (reference sequence). With 4 bases clipped from V and 3 bases from J, the junction kept 4 bases outside the gene matches. CDR3 in amino acids: CASSPGRGTDTQYF. DNA for the CDR3: TGTGCCAGCAGCCCAGGGCGGGGGACAGATACGCAGTATTTT.

The chain recombines TRBV10-2 with TRBJ2-1; tentatively, D is TRBD2 (5 bases). Germline loops: CDR1 WSHSY, CDR2 SAAADI. This CDR3 spans 15 amino acids. V lost 2 bases, J lost 6 bases, and 14 bases lay in between. The CDR3 nucleotides are TGCGCCAGCAGTGAGGGGCGGGCAGGCGCCAATGAGCAGTTCTTC. It yields the protein CASSEGRAGANEQFF.

CDR3 in amino acids: CASRDGGNTIYF. In nucleotides, the CDR3 is TGTGCCAGCAGGGACGGAGGAAACACCATATATTTT. The chain links TRBV12-3 or TRBV12-4 to TRBJ1-3; D remains ambiguous. This CDR3 has 12 residues. The V gene lost 6 bases and the J gene lost 4 bases, with 7 bases spanning the gap.

The chain recombines TRBV7-9 with TRBJ2-3; D might be TRBD1 (6 bases). The CDR3 length is 16 residues. Germline-derived CDR1 and CDR2 are SEHNR and FQNEAQ (reference sequence). V lost 0 bases and J lost 1, with 11 bases in between. Written as DNA, the CDR3 is TGTGCCAGCAGCTTAGCCAGGGGAGTGGGCACAGATACGCAGTATTTT. Protein product: CASSLARGVGTDTQYF.